This TCR beta chain emerged from a study of Graves' ophthalmopathy and Graves' hyperthyroidism. The study's findings and limits: Built on 13 signatures, a model told ophthalmopathy apart from stable hyperthyroidism with 85% to 90% sensitivity and roughly 81% specificity. The model's ophthalmopathy progression predictions had approximately 65% sensitivity and 72.22% specificity.

Ophthalmopathy cases showed moderate-to-severe activity, scoring CAS ≥3 and NOSPECS ≥4, with duration under 3 months. Clinical symptoms, serum thyroxine, TRAb, thyroid ultrasound and orbital computed tomography determined diagnosis. Germline values: CDR1 MNHNY, CDR2 SVGAGI (reference sequence). The V end lost 7 bases, the J end lost 1 base, and 13 bases lay between the germline ends. This CDR3 region has 14 residues. TCR beta CDR3 amplification used RNA transcripts. Second-round multiplex PCR came after a first-round RT-PCR that employed HTBI primers. TCRdb re-derived calls from the multiplex PCR reads in MiXCR, one entry per CDR3 protein. This table holds 600,000 to 950,000 distinct CDR3 sequences, around 40% found once. This clonotype was detected many times. Its antigen is still unknown.

This TCR was recovered from an adult man with Graves' ophthalmopathy. The chain has TRBV6-6 and TRBJ1-1; no firm D call. Material for sequencing was peripheral blood. CDR3 loop: CASTETLTNTEAFF. The CDR3 coding sequence is TGTGCCAGCACCGAGACCTTGACGAACACTGAAGCTTTCTTT.